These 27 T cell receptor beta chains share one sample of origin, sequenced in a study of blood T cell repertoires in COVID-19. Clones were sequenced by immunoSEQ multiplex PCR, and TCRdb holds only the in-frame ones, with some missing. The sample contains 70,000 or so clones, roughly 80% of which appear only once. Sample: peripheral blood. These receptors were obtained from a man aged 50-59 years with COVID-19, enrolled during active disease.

CDR3 DNA sequence: TGTGCCAGCAGTGAAGCGGACAGGGATACGCAGTATTTT. It translates to CASSEADRDTQYF. This chain uses TRBV6-1 with TRBJ2-3; 7 bases agree with TRBD1. There are 13 residues in the CDR3. Germline CDR1 MNHNS, CDR2 SASEGT. J was trimmed by 6 bases and V by 0 bases; bases with no gene match: 0.

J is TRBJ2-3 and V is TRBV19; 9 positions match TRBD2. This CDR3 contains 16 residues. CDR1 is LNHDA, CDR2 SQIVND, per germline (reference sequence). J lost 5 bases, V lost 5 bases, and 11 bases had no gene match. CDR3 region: CASSPPLAGERDTQYF. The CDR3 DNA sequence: TGTGCCAGTAGTCCCCCCTTAGCGGGAGAAAGAGATACGCAGTATTTT.

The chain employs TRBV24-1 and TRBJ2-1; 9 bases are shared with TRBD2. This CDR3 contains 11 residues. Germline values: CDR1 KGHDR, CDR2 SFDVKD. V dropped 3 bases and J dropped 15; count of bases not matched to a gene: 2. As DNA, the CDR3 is TGTGCCACCAGTGATAGCGGGAGGCGGTTCTTC. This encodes CATSDSGRRFF.

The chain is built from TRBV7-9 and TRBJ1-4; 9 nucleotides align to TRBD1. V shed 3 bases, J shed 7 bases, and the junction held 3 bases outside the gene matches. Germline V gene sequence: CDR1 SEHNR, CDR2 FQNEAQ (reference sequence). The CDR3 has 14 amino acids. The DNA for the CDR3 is TGTGCCAGCAGCTTCACAGGGGGCAGTGAAAAACTGTTTTTT. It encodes CASSFTGGSEKLFF.

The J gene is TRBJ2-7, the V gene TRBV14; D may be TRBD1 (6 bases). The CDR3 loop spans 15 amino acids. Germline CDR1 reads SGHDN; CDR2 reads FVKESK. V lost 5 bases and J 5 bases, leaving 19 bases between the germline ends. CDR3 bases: TGTGCCAGCAGCTACGGAAGAGGACAGTATGACGAGCAGTACTTC. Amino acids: CASSYGRGQYDEQYF.

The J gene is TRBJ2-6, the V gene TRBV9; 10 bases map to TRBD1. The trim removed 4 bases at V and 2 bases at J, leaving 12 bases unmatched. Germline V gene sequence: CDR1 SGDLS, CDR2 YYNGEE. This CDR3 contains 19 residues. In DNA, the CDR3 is TGTGCCAGCAGCCCTAGCCGTGGACAGGGGGTAGCTGGGGCCAACGTCCTGACTTTC. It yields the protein CASSPSRGQGVAGANVLTF.

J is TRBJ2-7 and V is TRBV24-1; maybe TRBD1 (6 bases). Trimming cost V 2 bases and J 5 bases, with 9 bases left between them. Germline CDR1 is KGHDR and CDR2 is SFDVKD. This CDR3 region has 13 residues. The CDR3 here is CATSDYRVHEQYF. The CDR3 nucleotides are TGTGCCACCAGTGATTACAGGGTCCACGAGCAGTACTTC.

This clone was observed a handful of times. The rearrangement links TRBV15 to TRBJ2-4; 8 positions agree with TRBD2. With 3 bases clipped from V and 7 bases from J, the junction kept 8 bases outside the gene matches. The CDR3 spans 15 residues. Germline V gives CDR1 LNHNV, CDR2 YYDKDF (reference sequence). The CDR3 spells CATSRQAGATNIQYF. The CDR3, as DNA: TGTGCCACCAGCAGGCAAGCGGGAGCCACGAACATTCAGTACTTC.

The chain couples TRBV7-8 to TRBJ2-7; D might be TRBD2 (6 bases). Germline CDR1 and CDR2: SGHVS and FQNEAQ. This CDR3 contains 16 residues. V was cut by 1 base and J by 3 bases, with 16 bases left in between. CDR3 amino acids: CASSLGPAGPNYEQYF. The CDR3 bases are TGTGCCAGCAGCTTAGGCCCCGCGGGACCTAACTACGAGCAGTACTTC.

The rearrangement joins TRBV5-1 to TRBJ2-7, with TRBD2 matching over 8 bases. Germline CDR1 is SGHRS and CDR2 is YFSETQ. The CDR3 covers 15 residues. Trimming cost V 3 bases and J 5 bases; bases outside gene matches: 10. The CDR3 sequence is CASSSGAGVGHEQYF. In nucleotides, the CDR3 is TGCGCCAGCAGCTCGGGAGCGGGAGTTGGCCACGAGCAGTACTTC.

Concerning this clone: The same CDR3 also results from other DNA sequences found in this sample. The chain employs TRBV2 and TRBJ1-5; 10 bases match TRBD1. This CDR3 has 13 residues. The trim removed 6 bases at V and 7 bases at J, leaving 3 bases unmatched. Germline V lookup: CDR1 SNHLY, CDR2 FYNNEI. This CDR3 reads CASSGTGEQPQHF. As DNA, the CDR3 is TGTGCCAGCAGCGGGACAGGGGAACAGCCCCAGCATTTT.

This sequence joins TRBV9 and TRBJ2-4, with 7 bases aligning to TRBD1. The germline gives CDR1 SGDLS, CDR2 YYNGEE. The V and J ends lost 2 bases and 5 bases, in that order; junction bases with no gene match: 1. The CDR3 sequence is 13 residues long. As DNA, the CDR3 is TGTGCCAGCAGCGTCGGACAGGAAAACATTCAGTACTTC. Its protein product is CASSVGQENIQYF.

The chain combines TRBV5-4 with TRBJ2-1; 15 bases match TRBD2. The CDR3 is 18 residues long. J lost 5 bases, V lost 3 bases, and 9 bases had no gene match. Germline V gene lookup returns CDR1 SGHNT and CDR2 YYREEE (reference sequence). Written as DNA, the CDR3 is TGTGCCAGCAGCTCCGGACTAGCGGGAGGGCCACGGAACAATGAGCAGTTCTTC. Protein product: CASSSGLAGGPRNNEQFF.

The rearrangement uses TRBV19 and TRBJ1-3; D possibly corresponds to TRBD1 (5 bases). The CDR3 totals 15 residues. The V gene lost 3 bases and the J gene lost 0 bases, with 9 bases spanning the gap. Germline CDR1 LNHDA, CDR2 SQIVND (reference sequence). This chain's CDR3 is CASSIDSRSGNTIYF. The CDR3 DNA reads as TGTGCCAGTAGTATCGACAGTCGCTCTGGAAACACCATATATTTT. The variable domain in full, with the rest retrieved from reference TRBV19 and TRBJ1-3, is DGGITQSPKYLFRKEGQNVTLSCEQNLNHDAMYWYRQDPGQGLRLIYYSQIVNDFQKGDIAEGYSVSREKKESFPLTVTSAQKNPTAFYLCASSIDSRSGNTIYFGEGSWLTVV.

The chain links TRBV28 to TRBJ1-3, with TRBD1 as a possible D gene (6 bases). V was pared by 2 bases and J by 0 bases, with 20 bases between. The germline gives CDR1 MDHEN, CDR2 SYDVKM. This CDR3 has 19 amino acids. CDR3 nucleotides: TGTGCCAGCAGTTTACATATACCACCCGACAGGCGCTCTGGAAACACCATATATTTT. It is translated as CASSLHIPPDRRSGNTIYF.

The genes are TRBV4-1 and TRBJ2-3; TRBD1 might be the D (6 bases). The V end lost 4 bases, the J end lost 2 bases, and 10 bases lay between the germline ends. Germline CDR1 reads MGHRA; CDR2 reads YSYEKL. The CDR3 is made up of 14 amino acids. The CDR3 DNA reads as TGCGCCAGCAGCCCTCGGGACAACACAGATACGCAGTATTTT. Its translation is CASSPRDNTDTQYF.

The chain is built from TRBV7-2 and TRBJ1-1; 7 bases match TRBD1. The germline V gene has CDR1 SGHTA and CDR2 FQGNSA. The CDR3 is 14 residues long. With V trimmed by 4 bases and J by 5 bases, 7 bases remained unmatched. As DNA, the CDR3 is TGTGCCAGCAGCTATCCGACAGGGCGAACTGAAGCTTTCTTT. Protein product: CASSYPTGRTEAFF.

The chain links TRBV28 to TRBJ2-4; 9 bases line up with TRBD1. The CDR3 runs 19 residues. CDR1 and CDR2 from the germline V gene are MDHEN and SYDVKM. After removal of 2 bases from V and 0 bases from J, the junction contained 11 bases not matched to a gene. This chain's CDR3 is CASSLGGQGLPLAKNIQYF. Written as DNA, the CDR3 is TGTGCCAGCAGTTTAGGTGGACAGGGGTTGCCATTAGCCAAAAACATTCAGTACTTC.

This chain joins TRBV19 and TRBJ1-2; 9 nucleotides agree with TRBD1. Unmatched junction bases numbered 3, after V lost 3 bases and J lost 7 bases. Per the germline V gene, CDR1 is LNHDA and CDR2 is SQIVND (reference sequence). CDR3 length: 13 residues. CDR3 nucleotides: TGTGCCAGTAGTATGGCACAGGGGGCTGGCTACACCTTC. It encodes CASSMAQGAGYTF.

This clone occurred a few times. CDR3 in DNA: TGTGCCGTCCTTATCACAGATACGCAGTATTTT. This gives the protein CAVLITDTQYF. The chain employs TRBV10-3 and TRBJ2-3; no clear D. CDR1 and CDR2 from the germline V gene are ENHRY and SYGVKD. Between the trimmed V and J ends, which lost 11 bases and 2 bases, there was a span of 8 bases. The CDR3 runs 11 residues.

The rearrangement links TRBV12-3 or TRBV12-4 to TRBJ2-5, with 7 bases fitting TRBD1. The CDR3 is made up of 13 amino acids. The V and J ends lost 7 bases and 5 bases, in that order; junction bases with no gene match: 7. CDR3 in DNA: TGTGCCAGCACCCAGACAGGGTGGGAGACCCAGTACTTC. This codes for CASTQTGWETQYF.

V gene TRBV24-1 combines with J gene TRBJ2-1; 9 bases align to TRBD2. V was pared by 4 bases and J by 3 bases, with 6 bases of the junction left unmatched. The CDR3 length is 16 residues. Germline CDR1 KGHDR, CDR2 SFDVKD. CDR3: CATSDRTSANYNEQFF. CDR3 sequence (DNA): TGTGCCACCAGTGACCGGACTAGCGCGAACTACAATGAGCAGTTCTTC.

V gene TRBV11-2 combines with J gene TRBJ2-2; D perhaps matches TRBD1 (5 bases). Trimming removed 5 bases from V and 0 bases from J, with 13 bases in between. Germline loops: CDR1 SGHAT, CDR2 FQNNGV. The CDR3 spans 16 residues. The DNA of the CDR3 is TGTGCCAGCAGCCTTTCTTGGGGCGCGAACACCGGGGAGCTGTTTTTT. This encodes CASSLSWGANTGELFF.

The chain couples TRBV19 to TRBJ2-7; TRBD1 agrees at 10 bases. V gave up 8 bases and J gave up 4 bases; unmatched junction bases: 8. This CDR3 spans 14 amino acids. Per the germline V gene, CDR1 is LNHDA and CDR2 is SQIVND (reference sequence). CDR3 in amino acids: CASSRQGAHYEQYF. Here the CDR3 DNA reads TGTGCCAGTTCCAGACAGGGGGCACATTACGAGCAGTACTTC.

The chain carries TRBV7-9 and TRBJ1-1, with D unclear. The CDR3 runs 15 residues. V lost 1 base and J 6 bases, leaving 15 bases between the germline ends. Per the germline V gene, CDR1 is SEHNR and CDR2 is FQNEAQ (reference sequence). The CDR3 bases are TGTGCCAGCAGCTTAGGGCAGCGGAGGATTGCTGAAGCTTTCTTT. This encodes CASSLGQRRIAEAFF.

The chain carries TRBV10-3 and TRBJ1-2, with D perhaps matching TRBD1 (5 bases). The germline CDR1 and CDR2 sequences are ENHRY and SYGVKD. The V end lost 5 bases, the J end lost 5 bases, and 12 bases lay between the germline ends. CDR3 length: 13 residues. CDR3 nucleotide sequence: TGTGCCATCAGTACTGGGACTCCTTATGGCTACACCTTC. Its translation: CAISTGTPYGYTF.

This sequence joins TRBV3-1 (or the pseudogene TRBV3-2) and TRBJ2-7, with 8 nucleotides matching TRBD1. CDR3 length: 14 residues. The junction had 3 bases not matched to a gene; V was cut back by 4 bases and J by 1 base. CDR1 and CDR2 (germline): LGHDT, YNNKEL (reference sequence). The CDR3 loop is CASSLRDRSYEQYF. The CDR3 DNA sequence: TGTGCCAGCAGCCTCCGGGACAGGTCCTACGAGCAGTACTTC.